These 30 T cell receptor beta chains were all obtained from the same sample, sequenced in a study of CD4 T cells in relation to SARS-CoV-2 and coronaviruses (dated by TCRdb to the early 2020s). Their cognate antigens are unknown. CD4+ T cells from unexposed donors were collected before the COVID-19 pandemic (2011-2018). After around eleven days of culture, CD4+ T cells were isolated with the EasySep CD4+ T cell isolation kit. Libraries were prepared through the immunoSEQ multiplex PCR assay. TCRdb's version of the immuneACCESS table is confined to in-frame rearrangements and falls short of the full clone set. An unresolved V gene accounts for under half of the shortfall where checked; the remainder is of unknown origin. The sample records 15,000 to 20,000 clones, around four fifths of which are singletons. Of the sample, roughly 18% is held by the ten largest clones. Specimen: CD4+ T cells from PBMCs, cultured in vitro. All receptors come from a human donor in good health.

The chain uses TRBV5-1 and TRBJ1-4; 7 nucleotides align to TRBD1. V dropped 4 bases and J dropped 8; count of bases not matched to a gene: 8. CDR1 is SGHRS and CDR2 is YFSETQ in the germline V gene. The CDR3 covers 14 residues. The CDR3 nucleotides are TGCGCCAGCAGCCCAGGACAGGACTACGAAAAACTGTTTTTT. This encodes CASSPGQDYEKLFF.

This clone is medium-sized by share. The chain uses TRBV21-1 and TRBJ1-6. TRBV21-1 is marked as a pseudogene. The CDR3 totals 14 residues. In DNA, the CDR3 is TGTGCCAGCAGCAAAGGGGACGGAAATTCACCCCTCCACTTT. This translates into CASSKGDGNSPLHF.

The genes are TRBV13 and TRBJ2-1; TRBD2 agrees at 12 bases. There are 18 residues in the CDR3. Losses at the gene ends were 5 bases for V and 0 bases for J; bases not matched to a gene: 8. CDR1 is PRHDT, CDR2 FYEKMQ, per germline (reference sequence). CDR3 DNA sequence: TGTGCCAGCAGCCTCGGACTAGCGGGACGTAGCTCCTACAATGAGCAGTTCTTC. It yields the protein CASSLGLAGRSSYNEQFF.

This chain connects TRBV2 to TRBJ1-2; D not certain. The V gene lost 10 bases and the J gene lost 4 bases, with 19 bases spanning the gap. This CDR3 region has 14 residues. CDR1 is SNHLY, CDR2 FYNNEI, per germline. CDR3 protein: CAIDPQGSVYGYTF. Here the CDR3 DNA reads TGTGCCATAGATCCACAAGGGTCAGTCTATGGCTACACCTTC.

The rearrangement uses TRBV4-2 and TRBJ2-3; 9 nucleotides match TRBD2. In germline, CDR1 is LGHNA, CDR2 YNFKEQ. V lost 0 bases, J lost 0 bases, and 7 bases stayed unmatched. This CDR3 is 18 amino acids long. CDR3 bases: TGTGCCAGCAGCCAAGACGGTAGCGGGAGCCTAAGCACAGATACGCAGTATTTT. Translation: CASSQDGSGSLSTDTQYF.

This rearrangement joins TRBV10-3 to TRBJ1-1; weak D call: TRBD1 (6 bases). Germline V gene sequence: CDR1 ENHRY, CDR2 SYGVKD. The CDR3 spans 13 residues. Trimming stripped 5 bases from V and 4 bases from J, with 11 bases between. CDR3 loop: CAISKGEGTEAFF. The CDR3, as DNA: TGTGCCATCAGTAAGGGGGAAGGCACTGAAGCTTTCTTT.

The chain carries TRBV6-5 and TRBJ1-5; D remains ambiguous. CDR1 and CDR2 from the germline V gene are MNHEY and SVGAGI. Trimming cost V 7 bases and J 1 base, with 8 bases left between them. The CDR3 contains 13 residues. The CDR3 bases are TGTGCCAGCAATATAGGGAGCAATCAGCCCCAGCATTTT. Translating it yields CASNIGSNQPQHF.

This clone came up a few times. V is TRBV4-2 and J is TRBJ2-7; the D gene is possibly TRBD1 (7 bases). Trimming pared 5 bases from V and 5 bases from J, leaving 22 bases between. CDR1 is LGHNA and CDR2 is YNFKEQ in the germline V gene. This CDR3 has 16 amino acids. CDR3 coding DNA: TGTGCCAGCAGCAGCGAAATAGGAGGGGGCCTGAACGAGCAGTACTTC. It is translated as CASSSEIGGGLNEQYF.

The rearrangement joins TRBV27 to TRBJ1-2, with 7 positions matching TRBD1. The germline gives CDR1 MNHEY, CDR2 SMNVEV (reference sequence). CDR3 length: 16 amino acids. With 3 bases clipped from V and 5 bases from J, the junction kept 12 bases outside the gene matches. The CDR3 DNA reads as TGTGCCAGCAGTTTTTCCGGGACAGCGTCTTCGTATGGCTACACCTTC. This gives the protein CASSFSGTASSYGYTF.

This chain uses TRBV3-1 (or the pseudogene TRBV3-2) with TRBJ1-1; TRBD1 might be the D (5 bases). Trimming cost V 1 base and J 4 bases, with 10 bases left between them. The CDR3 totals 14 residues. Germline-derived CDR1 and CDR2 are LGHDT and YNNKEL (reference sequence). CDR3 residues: CASSQGGGLTEAFF. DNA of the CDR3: TGTGCCAGCAGCCAAGGGGGGGGACTCACTGAAGCTTTCTTT.

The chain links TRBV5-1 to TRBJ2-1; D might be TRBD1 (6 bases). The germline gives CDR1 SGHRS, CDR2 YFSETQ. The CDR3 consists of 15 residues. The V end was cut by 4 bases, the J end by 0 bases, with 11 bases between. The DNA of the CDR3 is TGCGCCAGCAGCCAAGTCAGGGGCTCCTACAATGAGCAGTTCTTC. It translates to CASSQVRGSYNEQFF.

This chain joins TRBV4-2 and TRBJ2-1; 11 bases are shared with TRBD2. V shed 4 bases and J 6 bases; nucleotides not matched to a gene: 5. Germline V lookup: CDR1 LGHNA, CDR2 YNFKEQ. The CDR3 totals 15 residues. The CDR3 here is CASSPIAGGGNEQFF. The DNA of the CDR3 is TGTGCCAGCAGCCCCATAGCGGGAGGGGGCAATGAGCAGTTCTTC.

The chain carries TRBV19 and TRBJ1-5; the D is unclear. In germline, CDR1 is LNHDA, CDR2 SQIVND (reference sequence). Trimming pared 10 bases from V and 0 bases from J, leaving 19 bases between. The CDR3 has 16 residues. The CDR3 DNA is TGTGCCACCTCGAAAGTCTTAGGGAATAGCAATCAGCCCCAGCATTTT. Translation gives CATSKVLGNSNQPQHF.

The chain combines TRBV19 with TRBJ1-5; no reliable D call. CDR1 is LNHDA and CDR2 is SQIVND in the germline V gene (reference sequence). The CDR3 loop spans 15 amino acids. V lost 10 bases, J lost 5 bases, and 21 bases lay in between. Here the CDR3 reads CATKYHKLSDQPQHF. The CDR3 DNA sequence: TGTGCCACTAAATATCATAAACTCTCCGATCAGCCCCAGCATTTT.

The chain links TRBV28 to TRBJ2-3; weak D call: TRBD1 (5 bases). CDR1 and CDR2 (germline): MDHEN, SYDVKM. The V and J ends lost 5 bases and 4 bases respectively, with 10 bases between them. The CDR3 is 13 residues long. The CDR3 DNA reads TGTGCCAGCAGTACGACAGACTCAGATACGCAGTATTTT. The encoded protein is CASSTTDSDTQYF.

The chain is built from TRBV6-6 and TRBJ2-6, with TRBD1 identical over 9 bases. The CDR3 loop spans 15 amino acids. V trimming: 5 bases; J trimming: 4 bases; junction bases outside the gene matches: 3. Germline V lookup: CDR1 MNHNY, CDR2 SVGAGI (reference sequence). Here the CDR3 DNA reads TGTGCCAGCAGTACCGGACAGGGGGGGGCCAACGTCCTGACTTTC. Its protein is CASSTGQGGANVLTF.

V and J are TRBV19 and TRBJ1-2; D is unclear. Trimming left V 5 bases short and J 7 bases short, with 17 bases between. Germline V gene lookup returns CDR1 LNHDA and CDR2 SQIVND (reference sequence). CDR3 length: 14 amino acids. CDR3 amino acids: CASSPGRALGGYTF. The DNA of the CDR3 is TGTGCCAGTAGTCCCGGTCGAGCCCTCGGTGGCTACACCTTC.

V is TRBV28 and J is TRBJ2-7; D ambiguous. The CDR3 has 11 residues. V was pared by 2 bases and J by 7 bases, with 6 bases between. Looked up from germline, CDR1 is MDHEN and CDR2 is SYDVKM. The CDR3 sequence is CASSLLGEQYF. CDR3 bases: TGTGCCAGCAGTTTACTGGGTGAGCAGTACTTC.

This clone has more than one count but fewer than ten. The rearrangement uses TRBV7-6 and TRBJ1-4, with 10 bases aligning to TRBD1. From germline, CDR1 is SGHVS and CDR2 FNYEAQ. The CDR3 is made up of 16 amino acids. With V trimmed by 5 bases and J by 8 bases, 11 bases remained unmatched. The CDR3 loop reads CASSLTPGTGVEKLFF. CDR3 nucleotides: TGTGCCAGCAGCCTAACCCCCGGGACAGGGGTAGAAAAACTGTTTTTT.

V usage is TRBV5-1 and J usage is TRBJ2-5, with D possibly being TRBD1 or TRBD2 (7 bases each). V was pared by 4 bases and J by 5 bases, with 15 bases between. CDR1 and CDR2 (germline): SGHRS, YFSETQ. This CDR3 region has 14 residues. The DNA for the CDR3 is TGCGCCAGCAGCAACAACAGGGGAGGGGAGACCCAGTACTTC. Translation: CASSNNRGGETQYF.

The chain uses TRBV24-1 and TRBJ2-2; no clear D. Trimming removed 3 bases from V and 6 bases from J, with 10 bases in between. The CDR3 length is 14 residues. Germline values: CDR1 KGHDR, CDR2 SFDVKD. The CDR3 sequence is CATSDLRASGELFF. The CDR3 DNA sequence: TGTGCCACCAGTGATCTAAGGGCCTCCGGGGAGCTGTTTTTT.

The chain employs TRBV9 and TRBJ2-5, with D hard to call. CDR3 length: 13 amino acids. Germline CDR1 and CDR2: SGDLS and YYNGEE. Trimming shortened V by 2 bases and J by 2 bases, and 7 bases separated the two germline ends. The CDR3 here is CASSVTGQETQYF. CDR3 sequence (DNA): TGTGCCAGCAGCGTGACTGGGCAAGAGACCCAGTACTTC.

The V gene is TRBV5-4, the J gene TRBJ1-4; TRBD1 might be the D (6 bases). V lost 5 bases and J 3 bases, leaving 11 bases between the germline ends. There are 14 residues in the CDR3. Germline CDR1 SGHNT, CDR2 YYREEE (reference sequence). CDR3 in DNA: TGTGCCAGCAGTCTGGGGGGCTCTAATGAAAAACTGTTTTTT. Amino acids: CASSLGGSNEKLFF.

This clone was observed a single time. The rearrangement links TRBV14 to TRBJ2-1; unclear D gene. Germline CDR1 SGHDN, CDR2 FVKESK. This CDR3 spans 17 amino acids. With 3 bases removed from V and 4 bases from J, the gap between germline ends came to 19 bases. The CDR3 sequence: CASSHTIITSLYNEQFF. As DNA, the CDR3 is TGTGCCAGCAGCCATACCATCATTACCAGCTTATACAATGAGCAGTTCTTC.

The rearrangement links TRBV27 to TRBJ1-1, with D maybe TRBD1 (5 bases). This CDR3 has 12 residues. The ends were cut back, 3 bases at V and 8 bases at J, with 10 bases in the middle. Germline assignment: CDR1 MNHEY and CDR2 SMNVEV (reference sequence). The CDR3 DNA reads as TGTGCCAGCAGTTTGGGGGGAGCAGAAGCTTTCTTT. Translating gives CASSLGGAEAFF.

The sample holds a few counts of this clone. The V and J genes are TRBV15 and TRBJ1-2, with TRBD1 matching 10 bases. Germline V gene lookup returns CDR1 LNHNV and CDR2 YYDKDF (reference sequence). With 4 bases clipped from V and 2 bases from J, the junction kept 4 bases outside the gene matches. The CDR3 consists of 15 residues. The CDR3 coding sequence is TGTGCCACCAGCACAGAGGGACAGGGGAACTATGGCTACACCTTC. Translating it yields CATSTEGQGNYGYTF.

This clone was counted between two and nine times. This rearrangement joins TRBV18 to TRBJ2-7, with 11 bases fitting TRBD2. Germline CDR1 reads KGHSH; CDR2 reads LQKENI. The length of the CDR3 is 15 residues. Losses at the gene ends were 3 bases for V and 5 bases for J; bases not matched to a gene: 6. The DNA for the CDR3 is TGTGCCAGCTCACCCGAGACTAGCGGGACGAACGAGCAGTACTTC. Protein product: CASSPETSGTNEQYF.

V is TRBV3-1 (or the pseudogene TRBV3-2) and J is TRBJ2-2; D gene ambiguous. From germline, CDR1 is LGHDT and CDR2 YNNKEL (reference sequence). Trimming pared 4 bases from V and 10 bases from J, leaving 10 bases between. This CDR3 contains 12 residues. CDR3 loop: CASSRLGEELFF. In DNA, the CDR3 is TGTGCCAGCAGCCGCCTTGGAGAGGAGCTGTTTTTT.

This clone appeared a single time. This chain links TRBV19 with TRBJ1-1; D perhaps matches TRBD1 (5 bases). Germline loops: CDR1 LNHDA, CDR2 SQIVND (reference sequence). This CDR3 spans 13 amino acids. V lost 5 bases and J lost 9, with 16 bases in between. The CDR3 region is CASSDRQMTKAFF. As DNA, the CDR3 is TGTGCCAGTAGTGACCGACAGATGACTAAAGCTTTCTTT.

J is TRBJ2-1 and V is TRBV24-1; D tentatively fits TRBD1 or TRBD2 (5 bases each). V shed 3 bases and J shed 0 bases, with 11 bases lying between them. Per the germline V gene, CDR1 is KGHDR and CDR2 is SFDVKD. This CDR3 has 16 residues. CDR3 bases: TGTGCCACCAGTGATCCGGGACCGATCTCCTACAATGAGCAGTTCTTC. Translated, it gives CATSDPGPISYNEQFF.